The T cell receptor beta chain described here comes from a study of cytotoxic CD8 clonotypes in ibrutinib-treated CLL. The study, taken as a whole, reports: The public clonotypes identified were infrequent and showed contraction or stability on treatment.

TCRdb's copy holds only in-frame clones and misses some; the assay was immunoSEQ multiplex PCR. The sample lists about 140,000 clones, approximately 75% seen once, with approximately 27% in the top ten. CDR3 length: 11 residues. Germline V gene sequence: CDR1 MDHEN, CDR2 SYDVKM. This clone was seen a single time. No antigen is known for it. This sequence joins TRBV28 and TRBJ2-1, with 8 bases aligning to TRBD2. The sequencing used PBMCs, collected after 12 months of ibrutinib treatment. The receptor comes from a human donor with chronic lymphocytic leukemia. The CDR3 spells CAAGGYNEQFF. The DNA for the CDR3 is TGTGCGGCGGGGGGCTACAATGAGCAGTTCTTC.